The source of this TCR beta chain is a study of beta chain features in type 1 diabetes. The table lists this clone with a few counts. Its antigen is not identified. The CDR3 is 12 amino acids. The germline V and J ends were trimmed by 4 bases and 2 bases, with 8 bases remaining between them. Per the germline V gene, CDR1 is SQVTM and CDR2 is ANQGSEA. Study-level results: The similarity of naive, central memory and Treg TCRB repertoires appeared greater among patients than among healthy donors.

Expressed TCRB transcripts were sequenced, since all the RNA that had been isolated was reverse transcribed. Naive, central memory and regulatory T cell samples came to a mean of around 3.3 million reads. Sequenced by immunoSEQ multiplex PCR; TCRdb stores in-frame clones only, minus some. The top ten clones hold about 0.051% of a sample with roughly 250,000 clones, more than 65% of them seen once. The specimen sequenced was naive CD4+ T cells from blood. This chain uses TRBV29-1 with TRBJ2-5; no reliable D call. The receptor was isolated from a man aged 25-45 years in good health. CDR3 DNA sequence: TGCAGCGTTGTTCCAGTACAAGAGACCCAGTACTTC. This translates into CSVVPVQETQYF.